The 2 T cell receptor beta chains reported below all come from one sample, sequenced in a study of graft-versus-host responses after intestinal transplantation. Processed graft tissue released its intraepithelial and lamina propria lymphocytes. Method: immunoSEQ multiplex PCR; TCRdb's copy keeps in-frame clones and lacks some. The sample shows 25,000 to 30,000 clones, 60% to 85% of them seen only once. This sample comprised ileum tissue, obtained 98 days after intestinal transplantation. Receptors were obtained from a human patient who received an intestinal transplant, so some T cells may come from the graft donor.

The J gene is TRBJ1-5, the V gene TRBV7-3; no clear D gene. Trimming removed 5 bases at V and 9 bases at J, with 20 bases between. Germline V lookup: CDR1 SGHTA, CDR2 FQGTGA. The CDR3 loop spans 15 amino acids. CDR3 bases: TGTGCCAGCAGCCCCGCCCATAGGCCCAGATGGCCCCAGCATTTT. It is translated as CASSPAHRPRWPQHF. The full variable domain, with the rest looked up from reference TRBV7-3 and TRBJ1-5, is GAGVSQTPSNKVTEKGKYVELRCDPISGHTALYWYRQSLGQGPEFLIYFQGTGAADDSGLPNDRFFAVRPEGSVSTLKIQRTERGDSAVYLCASSPAHRPRWPQHFGDGTRLSIL.

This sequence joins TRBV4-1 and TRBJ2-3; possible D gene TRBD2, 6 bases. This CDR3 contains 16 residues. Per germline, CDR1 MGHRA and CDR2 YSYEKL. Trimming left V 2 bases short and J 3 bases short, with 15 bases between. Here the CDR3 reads CASSQRGGGSTDTQYF. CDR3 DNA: TGCGCCAGCAGCCAAAGGGGAGGTGGGTCGACAGATACGCAGTATTTT.